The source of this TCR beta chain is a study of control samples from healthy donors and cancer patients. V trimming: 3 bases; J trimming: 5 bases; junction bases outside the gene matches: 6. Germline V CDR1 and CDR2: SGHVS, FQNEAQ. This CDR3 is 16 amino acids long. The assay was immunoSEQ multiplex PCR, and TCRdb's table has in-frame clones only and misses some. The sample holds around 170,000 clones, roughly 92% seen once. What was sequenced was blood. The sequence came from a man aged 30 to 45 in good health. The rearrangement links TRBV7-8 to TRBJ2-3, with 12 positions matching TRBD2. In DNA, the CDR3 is TGTGCCAGCAGCTTGCTAGCGGGGGGGGTTGGAGATACGCAGTATTTT. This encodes CASSLLAGGVGDTQYF.